One sample yielded the 2 T cell receptor beta chains listed below, sequenced in a study of blood T cell repertoires in COVID-19. The protocol was immunoSEQ multiplex PCR, while the TCRdb copy is restricted to in-frame clones and leaves out a portion. In the table there are about 300,000 clones, 70% to 90% of which are singletons. What was sequenced was PBMCs or T cells enriched from blood (not recorded which). The receptors derive from a young woman who had recovered from COVID-19.

The chain is built from TRBV10-3 and TRBJ2-5; TRBD1 is a possible D gene (5 bases). The CDR3 is made up of 16 amino acids. Trimming stripped 4 bases from V and 1 base from J, with 16 bases between. In germline, CDR1 is ENHRY, CDR2 SYGVKD. CDR3 DNA sequence: TGTGCCATCAGTGTAAATCGAAGGGGCCGCCAAGAGACCCAGTACTTC. Encoded protein: CAISVNRRGRQETQYF.

Comments on this clone: The identical CDR3 is also encoded by other nucleotide sequences in the sample. The genes are TRBV5-1 and TRBJ2-7; 7 bases are shared with TRBD1. The J segment lost 3 bases and the V segment lost 3 bases, leaving 6 bases of the junction unmatched. This CDR3 is 14 amino acids long. The V gene's germline CDR1 is SGHRS and CDR2 YFSETQ. The CDR3: CASSSRQGSYEQYF. CDR3 nucleotides: TGCGCCAGCAGCTCGAGACAGGGCAGCTACGAGCAGTACTTC.